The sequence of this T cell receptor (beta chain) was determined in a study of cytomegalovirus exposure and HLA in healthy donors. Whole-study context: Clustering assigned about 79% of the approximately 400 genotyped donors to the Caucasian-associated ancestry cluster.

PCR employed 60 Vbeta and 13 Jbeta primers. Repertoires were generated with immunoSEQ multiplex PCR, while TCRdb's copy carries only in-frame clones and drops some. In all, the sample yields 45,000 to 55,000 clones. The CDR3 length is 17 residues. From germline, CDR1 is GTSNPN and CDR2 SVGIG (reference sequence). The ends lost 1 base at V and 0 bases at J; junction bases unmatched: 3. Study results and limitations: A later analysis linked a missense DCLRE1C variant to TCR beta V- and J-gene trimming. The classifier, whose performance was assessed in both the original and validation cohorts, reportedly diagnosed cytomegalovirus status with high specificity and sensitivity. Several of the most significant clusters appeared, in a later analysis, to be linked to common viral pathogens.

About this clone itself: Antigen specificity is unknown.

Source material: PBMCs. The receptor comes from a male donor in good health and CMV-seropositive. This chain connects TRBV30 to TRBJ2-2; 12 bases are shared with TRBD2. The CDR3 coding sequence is TGTGCCTGGAGTGGCCTAGCGGGGGGGGCGAACACCGGGGAGCTGTTTTTT. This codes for CAWSGLAGGANTGELFF.